This T cell receptor beta chain was retrieved from a study of graft-versus-host responses after intestinal transplantation (dated by TCRdb to the early 2020s). With respect to the entire study: The transplants that recipients got were multivisceral, liver-intestinal, or isolated intestinal. Donor T cell macrochimerism was defined as a peak of at least 4% donor T cells among recipient peripheral blood mononuclear cells. Instead of going to the commercial service, samples from a few later patients were sequenced in-house on an Illumina MiSeq and processed with MiXCR. Of the roughly 26 intestinal transplant recipients enrolled in the cohort, one of whom was a retransplant, a few patients without pretransplant specimens were excluded. Anti-thymocyte globulin induction was given to all recipients, followed by maintenance tacrolimus and steroids for about 3 years. After intestinal transplantation, graft-versus-host and host-versus-graft alloreactive T cell clones were followed in the graft, circulation and bone marrow using bulk TCR-beta CDR3 sequencing. To identify alloreactive clones, pre-transplant mixed lymphocyte reaction products were sequenced and compared with unstimulated pre-transplant donor and recipient T cells.

Comments on this clone: Its antigen has not been determined. No base quality values were provided; no much bigger clone lies one nucleotide off.

The receptor library was made with the immunoSEQ multiplex PCR assay. For most patients, genomic DNA was isolated with the Qiagen DNeasy Blood and Tissue Kit and shipped frozen to Adaptive Biotechnologies for TCR sequencing. For most patients, genomic DNA was subjected to high-throughput TCR-beta CDR3 sequencing by Adaptive Biotechnologies. Per the source publication's procedure: Adaptive's ImmunoSEQ software was the source of the TCR sequencing data for 18 patients, while three other patients were processed with MiXCR and VDJtools. CD4 versus CD8 sorting errors were corrected by removing sequences found in both subsets at a frequency ratio below 5:1. Because the origin of CDR3 nucleotide sequences shared between donor and recipient could not be assigned, those sequences were removed. To be classed as alloreactive, a clone needed at least 2-fold expansion over unstimulated cells and a minimum CFSE-low frequency of 0.002% (template counts) or 0.001% (read counts). A clone was considered mappable if detected in the sequenced pre-transplant spleen, lymph node, or MLR CFSE-low populations of the donor or recipient. The cumulative frequency of alloreactive clones was calculated as a percentage of all sequences, weighted by copy number. TCRdb re-hosts the immuneACCESS table, in-frame sequences only. Its copies lack some clones; in the studies checked, an unresolved V gene accounts for under half of them, and the cause for the rest is not known. V and J calls and clone size are copied from that table; D and trimming were computed from the DNA. The sample yields tens of thousands of clones; about 90% were counted once. Under 6.5% of the sample goes to the ten largest clones.

The time point label corresponds to: cells obtained before transplantation from donor or recipient. CD3+CD4+ and CD3+CD8+ populations were FACS-sorted from unstimulated pre-transplant donor and recipient cells taken from spleen or lymph nodes. The trim is 2 bases for V and 3 bases for J, with a gap of 11 bases between the germline ends. The germline V gene encodes CDR1 PRHDT and CDR2 FYEKMQ (reference sequence). The CDR3 contains 15 residues, cysteine and phenylalanine counted. Just the 45-base CDR3 DNA is kept, in frame starting at base 1. Study-level results and caveats: High GvH to HvG T cell clonal ratios were observed in the allografts of patients with donor T cell macrochimerism. Conclusions were limited by the relatively low number and heterogeneity of intestinal transplant patients. Peak levels of circulating GvH clones were associated with declines in HvG clones early after transplant. GvH clones were found in recipient bone marrow, and some of the GvH clones appeared earlier in ileal mucosa or blood, which is consistent with an intestinal mucosal origin.

The clonotype was recovered from a human donor who received an intestinal transplant. The specimen comprised unstimulated CD8+ T cells sorted from spleen or lymph node cells, sampled before intestinal transplant. The chain is encoded by TRBV13 joined to TRBJ1-5; perhaps TRBD1 is the D gene, with 6 bases matching. The CDR3 has the sequence CASSLRDRPNQPQHF. The nucleotide sequence is given as TGTGCCAGCAGCTTACGAGACAGGCCCAATCAGCCCCAGCATTTT.